This T cell receptor (beta chain) appears in the sequencing data of a study of shared clonotypes between healthy human individuals. CDR1 is KGHSH, CDR2 LQKENI, per germline. This CDR3 has 17 residues. Unmatched junction bases numbered 5, after V lost 5 bases and J lost 3 bases. CD45RO negativity and positive selection for CCR7 defined naive CD8 cells, a population that excluded terminally differentiated effector memory CD45RA+ cells. The study drew all its donors from Caucasian adults living in Nashville, Tennessee. Assay used: immunoSEQ multiplex PCR; TCRdb lists only in-frame clones, some missing. This table has hundreds of thousands of clones, roughly 95% appearing once.

The genes are TRBV18 and TRBJ2-1, with TRBD2 matching over 15 bases. This receptor was taken from a young woman in good health. Sequenced material: naive CD8+ T cells sorted from blood. CDR3 bases: TGTGCCAGCTCAACCGGGACTAGCGGGAGGAACTACAATGAGCAGTTCTTC. Amino acid sequence: CASSTGTSGRNYNEQFF.